This T cell receptor (beta chain) was sequenced during a study of blood T cell repertoires in COVID-19. Overall study: The samples span acute and convalescent COVID-19 from the United States, Italy and Spain.

CDR1 is GTSNPN and CDR2 is SVGIG in the germline V gene (reference sequence). With 0 bases removed from V and 3 bases from J, the gap between germline ends came to 14 bases. CDR3 length equals 15 residues. Sequencing was performed with immunoSEQ multiplex PCR; in TCRdb, only in-frame clones are kept and a portion is missing. The sample consists of 130,000 or so clones, approximately 89% of them appearing once. V and J are TRBV30 and TRBJ1-1; D not resolved. Sequencing used peripheral blood. This sequence was found in a woman aged 70 to 79 with COVID-19, enrolled during active disease. The CDR3 protein is CAWSVGRIGDTEAFF. The CDR3 DNA is TGTGCCTGGAGTGTAGGTAGGATCGGGGACACTGAAGCTTTCTTT.